The table lists the clone carrying this T cell receptor beta chain with a few counts. The germline gives CDR1 MNHNY, CDR2 SVGAGI (reference sequence). This CDR3 comprises 15 residues. The ends lost 5 bases at V and 2 bases at J; junction bases unmatched: 7. The use of a sample-barcoded 5' primer and a J-beta primer mix characterized a second PCR of roughly 6 to 11 cycles. TCRdb recomputed calls from the 5' RACE reads with MiXCR, one row per CDR3 protein. The profile shows roughly 700,000 distinct CDR3 sequences, approximately 49% of them singletons. These data are taken from a study of blood T cells in healthy people across ages.

Sequencing was done on a sample of blood. The chain has TRBV6-6 and TRBJ2-7, with TRBD1 matching 9 bases. The clonotype originates from a woman aged 60 to 75 in good health. CDR3 bases: TGTGCCAGCAGTCGGGACAGGGCAACTCCCTACGAGCAGTACTTC. This encodes CASSRDRATPYEQYF.